This T cell receptor (beta chain) was observed in a study of T-cell memory formation after mild COVID-19. The CDR3 spans 14 residues. The V and J ends lost 4 bases and 4 bases, in that order; junction bases with no gene match: 6. The 5'RACE method, run with constant-segment primers, produced TCR alpha and TCR beta cDNA libraries (carrying sample barcodes and UMIs). TCRdb re-called the 5' RACE reads with MiXCR, one entry per CDR3 protein. The data contain fewer than 250,000 distinct CDR3 sequences, approximately 15% of them seen just once; the ten biggest clones take up about 2%. V is TRBV12-3 or TRBV12-4 and J is TRBJ2-7; 8 bases fit TRBD1. The sequenced sample was PBMCs or a T cell subset sorted from them (not recorded which). This clonotype was obtained from an adult woman who had mild COVID-19 (a few samples of this study predate the infection). Cell type and time point are not known. CDR3 loop: CASSSDRGNYEQYF. CDR3 coding DNA: TGTGCCAGCAGTTCCGACAGGGGCAATTACGAGCAGTACTTC.